This TCR beta chain was recorded in a study of shared clonotypes between healthy human individuals. The sequenced material, unsorted PBMC DNA, was run on ten immunoSEQ deep assay plates. Sequencing used immunoSEQ multiplex PCR; TCRdb keeps in-frame clones, though not all of them. In the table there are some 510,000 clones, 79% of which are singletons. Study donors comprised healthy, HIV-negative adults devoid of recent acute infection or vaccination. The sample taken for sequencing was PBMCs. The TCR sequence derives from a woman aged 40 to 50 in good health. Some clones in this sample may be carry-over from other donors' samples.

This CDR3 is CASSLITQTSGRRHEQFF. CDR3 nucleotide sequence: TGTGCCAGCAGTTTGATAACGCAGACTAGCGGGAGGAGGCATGAGCAGTTCTTC. The genes are TRBV28 and TRBJ2-1, with TRBD2 identical over 13 bases. V shed 3 bases and J 8 bases; nucleotides not matched to a gene: 13. Germline CDR1 reads MDHEN; CDR2 reads SYDVKM. The CDR3 is 18 amino acids. Full variable domain (missing parts from reference TRBV28 and TRBJ2-1): DVKVTQSSRYLVKRTGEKVFLECVQDMDHENMFWYRQDPGLGLRLIYFSYDVKMKEKGDIPEGYSVSREKKERFSLILESASTNQTSMYLCASSLITQTSGRRHEQFFGPGTRLTVL.